The clone carrying this T cell receptor (beta chain) was recorded a few times. Every isolated RNA sample was fully reverse transcribed, so sequencing captured expressed TCRB transcripts. Produced via immunoSEQ multiplex PCR; TCRdb's table is partial and in-frame only. The sample shows approximately 150,000 clones, 8% to 13% of them seen only once. The data were obtained in a study of beta chain features in type 1 diabetes. After removal of 4 bases from V and 7 bases from J, the junction contained 14 bases not matched to a gene. There are 17 residues in the CDR3. CDR1 is MGHRA, CDR2 YSYEKL, per germline.

The material sequenced was naive CD4+ T cells from blood. The origin of this receptor is a man aged 18 to 29 in good health. J is TRBJ2-1 and V is TRBV4-1, with 9 positions matching TRBD1. CDR3 sequence: CASSPRVGGQGPNEQFF. CDR3 DNA: TGCGCCAGCAGCCCACGGGTTGGGGGACAGGGTCCTAATGAGCAGTTCTTC.